The next 23 T cell receptor beta chains were all read from a single sample in a study of T cells in Graves' hyperthyroidism and ophthalmopathy. Researchers amplified the TCR beta CDR3 regions from RNA transcripts. Carried out on the TCR CDR3, a first-round RT-PCR used the HTBI primer set. TCRdb independently ran MiXCR on the multiplex PCR reads; one entry per CDR3 protein. The sample has over 700,000 distinct CDR3 sequences, roughly 32% seen once. Sequenced: blood. Every receptor here comes from a middle-aged woman with Graves' hyperthyroidism.

V and J are TRBV5-6 and TRBJ1-1; maybe TRBD1 (5 bases). The length of the CDR3 is 12 residues. Looked up from germline, CDR1 is SGHDT and CDR2 is YYEEEE. Trimming stripped 7 bases from V and 3 bases from J, with 10 bases between. This CDR3 is CASGWGDTEAFF. The CDR3 DNA reads as TGTGCCAGCGGGTGGGGGGACACTGAAGCTTTCTTT.

This clonotype has a count of ten or more. V and J are TRBV9 and TRBJ1-5, with 7 positions matching TRBD1. CDR1 is SGDLS and CDR2 is YYNGEE in the germline V gene. There are 15 residues in the CDR3. J lost 0 bases, V lost 4 bases, and 4 bases had no gene match. CDR3 residues: CASSNGQASNQPQHF. The CDR3 nucleotides read TGTGCCAGCAGCAACGGACAGGCTAGCAATCAGCCCCAGCATTTT.

This clonotype was seen many times. The V call is TRBV7-9, the J call TRBJ2-7; TRBD2 agrees at 8 bases. The germline gives CDR1 SEHNR, CDR2 FQNEAQ (reference sequence). V dropped 3 bases and J dropped 0; count of bases not matched to a gene: 10. This CDR3 region has 17 residues. For the CDR3, the DNA is TGTGCCAGCAGCTTTCAGCGGGAGCTTGGACACTCCTACGAGCAGTACTTC. Amino acid sequence: CASSFQRELGHSYEQYF. The full variable domain, its missing parts supplied by reference TRBV7-9 and TRBJ2-7, is DTGVSQNPRHKITKRGQNVTFRCDPISEHNRLYWYRQTLGQGPEFLTYFQNEAQLEKSRLLSDRFSAERPKGSFSTLEIQRTEQGDSAMYLCASSFQRELGHSYEQYFGPGTRLTVT.

The chain carries TRBV21-1 and TRBJ1-6; TRBD1, the table's D call, lacks a check against the DNA. TRBV21-1 is tagged as a pseudogene. The CDR3 extends over 17 amino acids. The CDR3, as DNA: TGTGCCAGCAGCAGGCCGCCAGGGGTCAAAAATAATTCACCCCTCCACTTT. Its protein is CASSRPPGVKNNSPLHF.

This clonotype was recorded many times. The chain combines TRBV10-3 with TRBJ2-5; 8 bases are a match to TRBD2. Germline CDR1 reads ENHRY; CDR2 reads SYGVKD. The CDR3 totals 11 residues. V lost 11 bases, J lost 5 bases, and 4 bases stayed unmatched. The CDR3 loop is CAVGGDETQYF. The CDR3 nucleotides read TGTGCCGTCGGGGGGGATGAGACCCAGTACTTC.

This chain's CDR3 is CASSQDGNSNQPQYF. The CDR3 DNA reads TGTGCCAGCAGCCAAGACGGAAATAGCAATCAGCCCCAGTACTTC. The genes are TRBV14 and TRBJ2-5; no clear D gene. CDR3 length: 15 amino acids. In germline, CDR1 is SGHDN, CDR2 FVKESK. Trimming left V 0 bases short and J 9 bases short, with 17 bases between.

This sequence joins TRBV11-2 and TRBJ2-5; D is unclear. Trimming took 4 bases from V and 9 from J, leaving 12 bases between them. Germline V lookup: CDR1 SGHAT, CDR2 FQNNGV. The CDR3 sequence is 12 residues long. CDR3 sequence reads: CASSSTTTAQYF. The CDR3 bases are TGTGCCAGCAGCTCGACCACAACAGCCCAGTACTTC.

This clonotype was counted many times. The DNA for the CDR3 is TGTGCCACCAGCCTGGACAGGGTAATGGGGGCCAACGTCCTGACTTTC. Translating gives CATSLDRVMGANVLTF. The chain recombines TRBV15 with TRBJ2-6; 8 nucleotides agree with TRBD1. CDR3 length: 16 residues. V lost 5 bases, J lost 4 bases, and 7 bases stayed unmatched. Germline CDR1 reads LNHNV; CDR2 reads YYDKDF (reference sequence). Supplemented by reference TRBV15 and TRBJ2-6, the full variable domain reads DAMVIQNPRYQVTQFGKPVTLSCSQTLNHNVMYWYQQKSSQAPKLLFHYYDKDFNNEADTPDNFQSRRPNTSFCFLDIRSPGLGDTAMYLCATSLDRVMGANVLTFGAGSRLTVL.

Worth noting for this clonotype: This may arise from a read error, as a much more abundant clone is one base away. This rearrangement joins TRBV10-1 to TRBJ2-2; D gene unclear. Deletions cut 6 bases from V and 1 base from J, with 9 bases between. The CDR3 has 14 amino acids. The germline CDR1 and CDR2 sequences are WNHNN and SYGVQD (reference sequence). The CDR3 region is CASRMAVNTGELFF. The CDR3 DNA reads TGCGCCAGCAGAATGGCCGTGAACACCGGGGAGCTGTTTTTT.

This chain uses TRBV10-3 with TRBJ2-5, with 13 nucleotides matching TRBD2. Germline lookup yields CDR1 ENHRY and CDR2 SYGVKD. The CDR3 loop spans 14 amino acids. V shed 6 bases, J shed 4 bases, and the junction held 2 bases outside the gene matches. The CDR3 DNA sequence: TGTGCCATCAGCGGACTAGCGGGGGTAGAGACCCAGTACTTC. Its translation: CAISGLAGVETQYF.

This clonotype was counted only a few times. J is TRBJ1-5 and V is TRBV20-1; 11 nucleotides line up with TRBD1. The CDR3 runs to 17 residues. Germline V gene sequence: CDR1 DFQATT, CDR2 SNEGSKA (reference sequence). Trimming cost V 4 bases and J 0 bases; bases outside gene matches: 8. CDR3 sequence reads: CSAMGDRGSGSNQPQHF. The CDR3 bases are TGCAGTGCTATGGGGGACAGGGGGTCGGGTAGCAATCAGCCCCAGCATTTT.

V gene TRBV6-6 combines with J gene TRBJ2-7, with 7 positions matching TRBD2. The DNA end is a closer match to TRBJ2-1, so the J assignment may be wrong. Germline V gene sequence: CDR1 MNHNY, CDR2 SVGAGI (reference sequence). The CDR3 runs to 12 residues. The CDR3 reads CASSTSANEQFF. As DNA, the CDR3 is TGTGCCAGCAGTACTAGCGCCAATGAGCAGTTCTTC.

This clonotype was counted ten times or more. The chain combines TRBV6-5 with TRBJ1-2; no reliable D call. CDR1 and CDR2 from the germline V gene are MNHEY and SVGAGI. With 5 bases removed from V and 9 bases from J, the gap between germline ends came to 19 bases. The CDR3 is 14 residues long. CDR3 nucleotides: TGTGCCAGCAGTGGCTTCGGGTTGGTAGGCAGCTACACCTTC. It translates to CASSGFGLVGSYTF.

This chain links TRBV7-6 with TRBJ1-1; D call uncertain. V lost 0 bases, J lost 5 bases, and 10 bases lay in between. CDR1 and CDR2 (germline): SGHVS, FNYEAQ. The CDR3 has 14 residues. The DNA of the CDR3 is TGTGCCAGCAGCTTAGCAGGACTTCCGACTGAAGCTTTCTTT. This translates into CASSLAGLPTEAFF. Full variable domain (remainder filled in from reference TRBV7-6 and TRBJ1-1): GAGVSQSPRYKVTKRGQDVALRCDPISGHVSLYWYRQALGQGPEFLTYFNYEAQQDKSGLPNDRFSAERPEGSISTLTIQRTEQRDSAMYRCASSLAGLPTEAFFGQGTRLTVV.

The genes are TRBV28 and TRBJ1-5; 7 nucleotides align to TRBD1. This CDR3 has 15 amino acids. V gave up 6 bases and J gave up 7 bases; unmatched junction bases: 12. From germline, CDR1 is MDHEN and CDR2 SYDVKM. CDR3 amino acids: CASRLPQGGRQPQHF. The CDR3 DNA is TGTGCCAGCAGGTTGCCCCAGGGGGGTCGGCAGCCCCAGCATTTT.

In its sample, this clonotype was seen many times. This chain joins TRBV7-2 and TRBJ2-7; maybe TRBD2 (5 bases). V lost 9 bases and J 0 bases, leaving 15 bases between the germline ends. The CDR3 covers 14 residues. Germline CDR1 SGHTA, CDR2 FQGNSA. In DNA, the CDR3 is TGTGCCAGTGAGGGCGGCGGAGGCTCCTACGAGCAGTACTTC. Translated, it gives CASEGGGGSYEQYF.

This clonotype was found many times. This chain uses TRBV12-3 or TRBV12-4 with TRBJ1-2, with a tentative D call TRBD1 (6 bases). The germline V and J ends were trimmed by 5 bases and 6 bases, with 22 bases remaining between them. The CDR3 has 16 residues. This chain's CDR3 is CASSPQPRRGIHGYTF. CDR3 DNA: TGTGCCAGCAGTCCACAACCCCGAAGGGGGATCCATGGCTACACCTTC.

The rearrangement joins TRBV7-9 to TRBJ1-2; 9 bases fit TRBD1. After removal of 5 bases from V and 8 bases from J, the junction contained 18 bases not matched to a gene. CDR1 and CDR2 (germline): SEHNR, FQNEAQ (reference sequence). The CDR3 length is 17 residues. The CDR3 spells CASSLRGQGRAFGGYTF. DNA for the CDR3: TGTGCCAGCAGCCTACGGGGACAGGGAAGGGCTTTTGGCGGCTACACCTTC.

Regarding this clonotype: A single base separates this from a much larger clone, so it may be a read error. The chain employs TRBV5-6 and TRBJ1-6; D perhaps matches TRBD1 (6 bases). Germline CDR1 SGHDT, CDR2 YYEEEE. V gave up 0 bases and J gave up 9 bases, with 13 bases separating them. The CDR3 runs to 15 residues. The CDR3 bases are TGTGCCAGCAGCTTGGTGGGGGCGCGGGGTTCACCCCTCCACTTT. The encoded protein is CASSLVGARGSPLHF.

Comments on this clonotype: A much larger clone sits a single nucleotide away, making a read error possible. The chain carries TRBV20-1 and TRBJ1-1; tentative D call: TRBD1 (6 bases). Trimming cost V 5 bases and J 4 bases, with 23 bases left between them. Per the germline V gene, CDR1 is DFQATT and CDR2 is SNEGSKA (reference sequence). The CDR3 has 16 amino acids. The DNA for the CDR3 is TGCAGTGCTCGCCCTGGGACACGGTCGGTTGGCACTGAAGCTTTCTTT. Its protein is CSARPGTRSVGTEAFF.

To note about this clonotype: A much larger clone lies one base from this, so it may be a read error. V is TRBV19 and J is TRBJ1-2; a possible D gene is TRBD1 (6 bases). The CDR3 length is 14 residues. The ends were cut back, 7 bases at V and 1 base at J, with 13 bases in the middle. The germline gives CDR1 LNHDA, CDR2 SQIVND (reference sequence). The chain's CDR3 is CASKGEGFNYGYTF. The CDR3 DNA sequence: TGTGCCAGTAAGGGGGAGGGATTTAACTATGGCTACACCTTC.

DNA of the CDR3: TGTGCCAGCAGCCACCGGGAGAGTTCAACTAATGAAAAACTGTTTTTT. Amino acid sequence: CASSHRESSTNEKLFF. The rearrangement links TRBV7-9 to TRBJ1-4; D unclear. Trimming took 5 bases from V and 0 from J, leaving 13 bases between them. The CDR3 has 16 amino acids. Germline assignment: CDR1 SEHNR and CDR2 FQNEAQ (reference sequence).

The gene calls are TRBV6-2 or TRBV6-3 and TRBJ2-7, with TRBD2 matching 11 bases. Trimming at V came to 2 bases and at J to 3 bases, leaving 3 bases not matched to a gene. This CDR3 comprises 15 residues. Per germline, CDR1 MNHEY and CDR2 SVGEGT. CDR3 protein: CASSYGLAGGYEQYF. The CDR3 region has the DNA TGTGCCAGCAGTTACGGGCTAGCGGGGGGCTACGAGCAGTACTTC.